This TCR beta chain appears in the sequencing data of a study of T cell responses to AZD1222 COVID-19 vaccine. Study-wide results and limits: It was only five to seven AZD1222 recipients who were seropositive at baseline. Across the whole spike, CD4 TCRs peaked at regions 160-218 and 743-854. Spike-specific TCR breadth and depth grew following two AZD1222 doses.

V lost 6 bases and J 3 bases, leaving 11 bases between the germline ends. This CDR3 is built from 13 residues. Data came from immunoSEQ multiplex PCR; TCRdb stores just in-frame clones and leaves some out. The top ten hold around 1.1% of the sample, which has roughly 160,000 clones, around 90% seen once. A note on this clone: Its antigen is still unknown. This sample includes further DNA sequences coding for the same CDR3.

The rearrangement links TRBV12-3 or TRBV12-4 to TRBJ2-5; possibly TRBD2 for D (6 bases). Sequencing was performed on peripheral blood, taken 28 days after the second AZD1222 dose. The clonotype comes from an adult who received the AZD1222 COVID-19 vaccine. For the CDR3, the DNA is TGTGCCAGCAGCCTCTCGGGGGAAGAGACCCAGTACTTC. Translated: CASSLSGEETQYF.